The rows below give T cell receptor beta chains drawn from one sample of a study of prognosis after radiotherapy for stage I lung cancer. TCRdb used MiXCR to reprocess the multiplex PCR reads, holding one entry per CDR3 protein. This sample has tens of thousands of distinct CDR3 sequences; approximately 25% occur once, and the top ten carry less than 30%. The sequences come from PBMCs, collected before or after stereotactic body radiation therapy (not recorded which). Receptor source: a donor aged 50 or older with non-small cell lung cancer. Each CDR3 is given with its conserved first and last residue. The order of the fields is V gene, CDR3 protein.

v_call: TRBV5-4; cdr3_aa: CASRQGLAGSTDTQYF
v_call: TRBV15; cdr3_aa: CATSRVRAVYSNQPQHF
v_call: TRBV10-3; cdr3_aa: CAISPDRGEGELFF
v_call: TRBV4-1; cdr3_aa: CASSQATGATNEKLFF
v_call: TRBV28; cdr3_aa: CASMRGDMNTEAFF
v_call: TRBV30; cdr3_aa: CAWSGPSGANVLTF
v_call: TRBV6-1; cdr3_aa: CASRPKGSGNIQYF
v_call: TRBV7-8; cdr3_aa: CASSLFRVRNTEAFF
v_call: TRBV5-1; cdr3_aa: CASSLVVRQGHGYTF
v_call: TRBV18; cdr3_aa: CASSSGTGTREQYF
v_call: TRBV20-1; cdr3_aa: CSASVARNTEAFF
v_call: TRBV5-1; cdr3_aa: CASSLMAGFVDNEQFF
v_call: TRBV19; cdr3_aa: CASSKSRGITEAFF
v_call: TRBV28; cdr3_aa: CASRPSFSGNTIYF